This is a list of T cell receptor beta chains from one sample in a study of T-cell reconstitution after alpha-beta-depleted transplantation in children. MiXCR, run by TCRdb on the PCR reads, gives a single entry per CDR3 protein. The sample carries hundreds of thousands of distinct CDR3 sequences, approximately 16% recorded once. This specimen consisted of PBMCs from the stem cell graft donor, obtained from the stem cell graft. The source of these receptors is a human donor who donated a stem cell graft to a child with acute myeloid leukemia. The CDR3 runs from the conserved cysteine through the conserved F or W. D genes are given only for firm matches. Part of the rows lack a size; the others show once, few, many or a class for expanded clones.

V gene	clone size	D gene	J gene	CDR3 DNA	CDR3 protein
TRBV12-3/TRBV12-4	NA	TRBD2	TRBJ2-7	TGTGCCAGCAGTTTAAGAGCGGGGGCCACCTACGAGCAGTACTTC	CASSLRAGATYEQYF
TRBV7-2	NA	NA	TRBJ2-3	TGTGCCAGCAGCTTTTTCCGGGGAAGCGCAGATACGCAGTATTTT	CASSFFRGSADTQYF
TRBV7-9	NA	NA	TRBJ2-5	TGTGCCAGCAGCTTCCAGACAGACGAGACCCAGTACTTC	CASSFQTDETQYF
TRBV29-1	many	TRBD1	TRBJ1-2	TGCAGCGTTGAATCAGGGGGCCACTATGGCTACACCTTC	CSVESGGHYGYTF
TRBV6-5	few	NA	TRBJ1-1	TGTGCCAGCAATAACTTTCTGACCGATGAGAACACTGAAGCTTTCTTT	CASNNFLTDENTEAFF
TRBV12-3/TRBV12-4	NA	TRBD1	TRBJ2-7	TGTGCCAGCAGTTTATCCGGGGGACAGGGGGCCTACGAGCAGTACTTC	CASSLSGGQGAYEQYF
TRBV24-1	few	TRBD1	TRBJ2-3	TGTGCCACCAGTGGAAAGGGGGCCGGAGATACGCAGTATTTT	CATSGKGAGDTQYF
TRBV20-1	many	NA	TRBJ1-1	TGCAGTGCTCTACAGAGTAACACTGAAGCTTTCTTT	CSALQSNTEAFF
TRBV12-3/TRBV12-4	few	NA	TRBJ2-7	TGTGCCAGCAGACCAACAGGGCGTTCTACCGACGAGCAGTACTTC	CASRPTGRSTDEQYF
TRBV4-2	NA	TRBD2	TRBJ2-5	TGTGCCAGCAGCCCAGCAGGACTAGCGGGAGAGACCCAGTACTTC	CASSPAGLAGETQYF
TRBV20-1	many	TRBD2	TRBJ2-3	TGCAGTGCTCCTCTAGCGGGGGGGAACACAGATACGCAGTATTTT	CSAPLAGGNTDTQYF
TRBV7-2	few	NA	TRBJ2-7	TGTGCCAGCAACATTTTAGGGACATCCTACGAGCAGTACTTC	CASNILGTSYEQYF
TRBV4-1	NA	TRBD1	TRBJ1-4	TGCGCCAGCAGCCAACACCGGGACAGGGGGCGCTGGGTTGCAACTAATGAAAAACTGTTTTTT	CASSQHRDRGRWVATNEKLFF
TRBV5-1	many	TRBD2	TRBJ2-1	TGCGCCAGCAGCTTGCGGACTAGCGGGGGGAGTGAGCAGTTCTTC	CASSLRTSGGSEQFF
TRBV10-3	few	NA	TRBJ1-1	TGTGCCATCAGTGAGGCCGGGACCGAAGGTGAAGCTTTCTTT	CAISEAGTEGEAFF
TRBV20-1	many	NA	TRBJ2-2	TGCAGTGCCATGGTCACTAACTCGGGCGCCGGGGAGCTGTTTTTT	CSAMVTNSGAGELFF
TRBV6-2/TRBV6-3	NA	NA	TRBJ2-3	TGTGCCAGCAGTTACTCCGAACTAACCACAGATACGCAGTATTTT	CASSYSELTTDTQYF
TRBV12-3/TRBV12-4	few	NA	TRBJ2-6	TGTGCCAGCAGTTTCTCCCCGGTCGGGGCCAACGTCCTGACTTTC	CASSFSPVGANVLTF
TRBV30	NA	TRBD1	TRBJ2-4	TGTGCCTGGAGTTCGGGACAGTTTCAGTACTTC	CAWSSGQFQYF
TRBV6-5	NA	NA	TRBJ2-5	TGTGCCAGCAGTTATGAACTACCCCAGGGACACCAAGAGACCCAGTACTTC	CASSYELPQGHQETQYF
TRBV7-9	NA	TRBD1	TRBJ2-7	TGTGCCAGCAGCTTATTCAGGGGGCCGGCCCACTACGAGCAGTACTTC	CASSLFRGPAHYEQYF
TRBV2	NA	NA	TRBJ2-5	TGTGCCAGCAGTGAATACGGGGAAGTAGAGACCCAGTACTTC	CASSEYGEVETQYF
TRBV20-1	NA	NA	TRBJ2-3	TGCAGTGCAACGGGGGCGAGGATCACAGATACGCAGTATTTT	CSATGARITDTQYF
TRBV28	few	NA	TRBJ2-7	TGTGCCAGCAGTTCCTCCCTAGGGAACCCCTACGAGCAGTACTTC	CASSSSLGNPYEQYF
TRBV20-1	many	NA	TRBJ2-5	TGCAGTGCCCTCACCCTGGAGGGAGAGACCCAGTACTTC	CSALTLEGETQYF
TRBV12-3/TRBV12-4	few	TRBD1	TRBJ1-6	TGTGCCAGCAGTTTAGAAGGCCAGGGGGCTTCACCCCTCCACTTT	CASSLEGQGASPLHF
TRBV20-1	many	TRBD1	TRBJ2-7	TGCAGTGCTATACGGGACAGGGTGGCCTACGAGCAGTACTTC	CSAIRDRVAYEQYF
TRBV29-1	many	TRBD1	TRBJ1-1	TGCAGCGTTGAAGACCCGGGACAGCCTTCTGAAGCTTTCTTT	CSVEDPGQPSEAFF
TRBV25-1	many	TRBD2	TRBJ2-2	TGTGCCAGCAGTGAACAGGGAGGGACCGGGGAGCTGTTTTTT	CASSEQGGTGELFF
TRBV7-2	many	NA	TRBJ1-5	TGTGCCAGCAGCTTAGGAGCAGCGCAGCCCCAGCATTTT	CASSLGAAQPQHF
TRBV5-6	few	TRBD1	TRBJ1-6	TGTGCCAGCAGCTTGGGGGGGGGACAGTCGCCCCTCCACTTT	CASSLGGGQSPLHF
TRBV4-3	NA	NA	TRBJ2-2	TGCGCCAGCAGCCAAGATCACAGGGCCACCGGGGAGCTGTTTTTT	CASSQDHRATGELFF
TRBV29-1	NA	TRBD1	TRBJ2-4	TGCAGCGTTGAAGGTGACAGGGTTCCGGACATTCAGTACTTC	CSVEGDRVPDIQYF
TRBV11-2	NA	TRBD2	TRBJ2-1	TGTGCCAGCAGTTTACGACCGACTAGCGGAAACAATGAGCAGTTCTTC	CASSLRPTSGNNEQFF
TRBV20-1	many	TRBD1	TRBJ1-5	TGCAGTGCTAAGAGGGACAGGGGGGTCCTGGATAGCAATCAGCCCCAGCATTTT	CSAKRDRGVLDSNQPQHF
TRBV20-1	many	TRBD1	TRBJ2-3	TGCAGTGCCACCTCAGGGGCAGGGGGAATTGGTGCGGATACGCAGTATTTT	CSATSGAGGIGADTQYF
TRBV12-3/TRBV12-4	NA	NA	TRBJ1-5	TGTGCCAGCAGCTCCAGCGAGAATCAGCCCCAGCATTTT	CASSSSENQPQHF
TRBV29-1	many	NA	TRBJ1-5	TGCAGCGTTGAAACAGGTGATGCTCAGCCCCAGCATTTT	CSVETGDAQPQHF
TRBV20-1	many	NA	TRBJ1-1	TGCAGCGGTACACGTTTGAACACTGAAGCTTTCTTT	CSGTRLNTEAFF
TRBV20-1	many	NA	TRBJ2-2	TGCAGTGCTGAAAGGAACACCGGGGAGCTGTTTTTT	CSAERNTGELFF
TRBV24-1	NA	TRBD2	TRBJ2-3	TGTGCCACCAGTGGAAGACTAGGACTAGCGGGGGGGCCAGATACGCAGTATTTT	CATSGRLGLAGGPDTQYF
TRBV6-5	many	NA	TRBJ1-4	TGTGCCAGCAGTTCCACCGGGACATCTAATGAAAAACTGTTTTTT	CASSSTGTSNEKLFF
TRBV6-5	many	NA	TRBJ1-5	TGTGCCAGCAGCCGAACAGCCACCGGGCCCCAGCATTTT	CASSRTATGPQHF
TRBV15	NA	NA	TRBJ2-5	TGTGCCACCAGCAGAGGAGGGGGGGGCAAAGAGACCCAGTACTTC	CATSRGGGGKETQYF
TRBV11-2	many	TRBD1	TRBJ2-1	TGTGCCAGCAGCTTTGGGACAGGGCCCTACAATGAGCAGTTCTTC	CASSFGTGPYNEQFF
TRBV5-5	many	NA	TRBJ1-5	TGTGCCAGCAGTCACGAGGGGTGGGATCAGCCCCAGCATTTT	CASSHEGWDQPQHF
TRBV7-2	NA	NA	TRBJ1-1	TGTGCCAGCAGCCCCCCGTCGCCGGGGTGGACTGAAGCTTTCTTT	CASSPPSPGWTEAFF
TRBV6-1	few	NA	TRBJ2-3	TGTGCCAGCAGCCTTTCGACTGCGCCCCTGTGGAATACGCAGTATTTT	CASSLSTAPLWNTQYF
TRBV27	few	TRBD1	TRBJ2-4	TGTGCCAGCGGGGGACAGGGCCAAAACATTCAGTACTTC	CASGGQGQNIQYF
TRBV11-1	NA	TRBD1	TRBJ1-5	TGTGCCAGCAGCTCGCAGGGACAGGACCACATCAATAGCAATCAGCCCCAGCATTTT	CASSSQGQDHINSNQPQHF
TRBV5-1	few	TRBD1	TRBJ2-5	TGCGCCAGCAGCTTGACAGGGGACAGGGGAGAGACCCAGTACTTC	CASSLTGDRGETQYF
TRBV20-1	NA	TRBD1	TRBJ1-2	TGCAGTGCTAGGCCCCCCCCAGGGGGTTATGGCTACACCTTC	CSARPPPGGYGYTF
TRBV5-1	few	TRBD2	TRBJ2-2	TGCGCCAGCAGCCCAGGGACTAGCACCGGGGAGCTGTTTTTT	CASSPGTSTGELFF
TRBV28	NA	NA	TRBJ2-1	TGTGCCAGCACCCAATTCCGGGGCAATGAGCAGTTCTTC	CASTQFRGNEQFF
TRBV29-1	many	NA	TRBJ2-7	TGCAGCGTTGAACTCCGGTACGAGCAGTACTTC	CSVELRYEQYF
TRBV3-1	NA	NA	TRBJ2-1	TGTGCCAGCAGCCAAGTAATCCTTACTGAGCAGTTCTTC	CASSQVILTEQFF
TRBV24-1	NA	NA	TRBJ1-1	TGTGCCACCAGCCCCCGGGGGAGGACTGAAGCTTTCTTT	CATSPRGRTEAFF
TRBV20-1	few	NA	TRBJ1-1	TGCAGTGCTAGAGACTTTACGGACAGCGCCTCGAACACTGAAGCTTTCTTT	CSARDFTDSASNTEAFF